This paragraph covers one TCR beta chain sequence. The V gene lost 0 bases and the J gene lost 0 bases, with 7 bases spanning the gap. The CDR3 totals 14 residues. CDR1 and CDR2 (germline): SGDLS, YYNGEE. These data originate in a study of blood T cell repertoires in COVID-19. Clones were sequenced by immunoSEQ multiplex PCR, and TCRdb holds only the in-frame ones, with some missing. Here the sample spans some 230,000 clones, about 80% being singletons. The chain combines TRBV9 with TRBJ2-7; a possible D gene is TRBD1 (5 bases). The sequencing sample was made of PBMCs or T cells enriched from blood (not recorded which). The TCR comes from a man aged 35-49 years who had recovered from COVID-19. As DNA, the CDR3 is TGTGCCAGCAGCGTAGTCGACAGCTCCTACGAGCAGTACTTC. Protein: CASSVVDSSYEQYF.